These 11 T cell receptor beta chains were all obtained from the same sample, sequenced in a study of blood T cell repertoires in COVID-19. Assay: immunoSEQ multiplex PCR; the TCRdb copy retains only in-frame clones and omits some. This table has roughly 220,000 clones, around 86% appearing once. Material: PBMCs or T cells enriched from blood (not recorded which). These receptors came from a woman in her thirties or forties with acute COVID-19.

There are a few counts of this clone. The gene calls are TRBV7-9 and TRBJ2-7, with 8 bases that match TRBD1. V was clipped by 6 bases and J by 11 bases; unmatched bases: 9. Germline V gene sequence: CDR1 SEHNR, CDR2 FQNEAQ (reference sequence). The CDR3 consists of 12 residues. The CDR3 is CASRPGSGQEYF. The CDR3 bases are TGTGCCAGCAGACCAGGGTCGGGACAGGAGTACTTC.

CDR3 residues: CASSDRVSGGYTF. The CDR3 DNA sequence: TGTGCCAGCAGCGACAGGGTGTCAGGAGGCTACACCTTC. The J gene is TRBJ1-2, the V gene TRBV6-5; 7 bases are a match to TRBD1. Germline loops: CDR1 MNHEY, CDR2 SVGAGI. The CDR3 has 13 residues. The J segment lost 8 bases and the V segment lost 6 bases, leaving 9 bases of the junction unmatched.

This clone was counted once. DNA for the CDR3: TGTGCCAGCAGCTGCCGGGACAGGGAAATGAATGGCTACACCTTC. It codes for CASSCRDREMNGYTF. The rearrangement uses TRBV5-4 and TRBJ1-2; 9 bases map to TRBD1. CDR3 size: 15 residues. Germline CDR1 is SGHNT and CDR2 is YYREEE (reference sequence). V shed 3 bases, J shed 6 bases, and the junction held 9 bases outside the gene matches. Full variable domain (rest looked up from reference TRBV5-4 and TRBJ1-2): ETGVTQSPTHLIKTRGQQVTLRCSSQSGHNTVSWYQQALGQGPQFIFQYYREEENGRGNFPPRFSGLQFPNYSSELNVNALELDDSALYLCASSCRDREMNGYTFGSGTRLTVV.

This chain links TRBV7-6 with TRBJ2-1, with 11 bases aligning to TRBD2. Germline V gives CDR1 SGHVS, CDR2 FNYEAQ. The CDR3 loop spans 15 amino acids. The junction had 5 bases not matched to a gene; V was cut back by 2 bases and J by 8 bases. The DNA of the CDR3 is TGTGCCAGCAGCTTAACTAGCGGGAGAGGTCATGAGCAGTTCTTC. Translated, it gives CASSLTSGRGHEQFF.

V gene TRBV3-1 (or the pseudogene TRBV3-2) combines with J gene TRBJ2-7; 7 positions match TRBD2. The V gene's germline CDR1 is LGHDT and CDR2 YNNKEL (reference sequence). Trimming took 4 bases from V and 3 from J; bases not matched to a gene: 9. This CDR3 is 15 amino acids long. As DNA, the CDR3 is TGTGCCAGCAGCCCGACTAGCCCCTGGGACTACGAGCAGTACTTC. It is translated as CASSPTSPWDYEQYF.

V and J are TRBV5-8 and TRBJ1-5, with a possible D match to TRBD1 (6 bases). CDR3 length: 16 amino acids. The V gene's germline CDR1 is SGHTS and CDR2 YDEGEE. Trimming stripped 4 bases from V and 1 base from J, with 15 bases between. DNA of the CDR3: TGTGCCAGCAGCGCAACAGGGTTTGCGAGCAATCAGCCCCAGCATTTT. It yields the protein CASSATGFASNQPQHF.

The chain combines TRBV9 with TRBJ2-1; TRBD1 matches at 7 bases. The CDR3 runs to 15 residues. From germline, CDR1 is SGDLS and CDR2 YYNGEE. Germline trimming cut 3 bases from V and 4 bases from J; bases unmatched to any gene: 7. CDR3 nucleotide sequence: TGTGCCAGCAGCGCTTCAGGGGGATCATACAATGAGCAGTTCTTC. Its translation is CASSASGGSYNEQFF.

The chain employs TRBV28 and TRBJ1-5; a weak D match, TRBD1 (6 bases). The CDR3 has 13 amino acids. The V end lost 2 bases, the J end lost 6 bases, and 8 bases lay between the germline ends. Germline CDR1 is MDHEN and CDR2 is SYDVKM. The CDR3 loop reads CASSLAGAQPQHF. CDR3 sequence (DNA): TGTGCCAGCAGTTTAGCGGGGGCTCAGCCCCAGCATTTT.

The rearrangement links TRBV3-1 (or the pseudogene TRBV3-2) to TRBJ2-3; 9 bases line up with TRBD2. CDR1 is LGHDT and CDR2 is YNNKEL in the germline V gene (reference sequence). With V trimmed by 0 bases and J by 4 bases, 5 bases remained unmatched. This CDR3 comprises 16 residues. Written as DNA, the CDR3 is TGTGCCAGCAGCCAAGATGCGGGAGGGTGGCCAGATACGCAGTATTTT. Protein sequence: CASSQDAGGWPDTQYF.

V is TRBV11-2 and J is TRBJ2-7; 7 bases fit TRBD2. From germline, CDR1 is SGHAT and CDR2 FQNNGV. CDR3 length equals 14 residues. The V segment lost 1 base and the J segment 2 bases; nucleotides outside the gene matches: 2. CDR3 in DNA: TGTGCCAGCAGCTTAGGCGCGGGGGCCTACGAGCAGTACTTC. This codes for CASSLGAGAYEQYF.

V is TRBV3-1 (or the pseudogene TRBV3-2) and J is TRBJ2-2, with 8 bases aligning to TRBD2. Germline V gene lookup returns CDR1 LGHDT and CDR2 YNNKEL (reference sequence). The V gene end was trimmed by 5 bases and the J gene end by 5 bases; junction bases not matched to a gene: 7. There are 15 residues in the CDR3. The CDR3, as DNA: TGTGCCAGCAGCATAAGCGGGAGCTCGACCGGGGAGCTGTTTTTT. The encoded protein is CASSISGSSTGELFF.